These 22 T cell receptor beta chains came from one sample sequenced in a study of blood T cell repertoires in COVID-19. TCRdb's table, derived via immunoSEQ multiplex PCR, lists solely in-frame clones and lacks some. The sample records 200,000 to 250,000 clones, 84% being singletons. The specimen sequenced was PBMCs or T cells enriched from blood (not recorded which). The receptors come from a woman between 40 and 55 years old who had recovered from COVID-19.

This clone has just a few counts. The rearrangement joins TRBV7-9 to TRBJ2-3; a weak D match, TRBD2 (6 bases). V was clipped by 3 bases and J by 1 base, with 14 bases between them. CDR3 length: 16 residues. The germline gives CDR1 SEHNR, CDR2 FQNEAQ (reference sequence). For the CDR3, the DNA is TGTGCCAGCAGCTTGCCAAGCGGAGGGGGCACAGATACGCAGTATTTT. Its translation is CASSLPSGGGTDTQYF.

This clone has more than one count but fewer than ten. The chain uses TRBV18 and TRBJ2-5; possibly TRBD2 for D (6 bases). Germline values: CDR1 KGHSH, CDR2 LQKENI. V shed 0 bases and J shed 2 bases, with 10 bases lying between them. This CDR3 has 15 amino acids. The CDR3 bases are TGTGCCAGCTCACCACCTGTTAGCGGACAAGAGACCCAGTACTTC. Translation: CASSPPVSGQETQYF.

The chain joins TRBV6-2 or TRBV6-3 to TRBJ1-1; D uncertain. This CDR3 region has 12 residues. Trimming removed 4 bases at V and 7 bases at J, with 10 bases between. Germline CDR1 reads MNHEY; CDR2 reads SVGEGT. The CDR3: CASSSETYEAFF. CDR3 in DNA: TGTGCCAGCAGTTCCGAAACATATGAAGCTTTCTTT.

The chain combines TRBV6-1 with TRBJ2-1; D is perhaps TRBD2 (5 bases). V was trimmed by 4 bases and J by 0 bases, leaving 13 bases between them. The CDR3 totals 16 residues. Looked up from germline, CDR1 is MNHNS and CDR2 is SASEGT. In DNA form, the CDR3 reads TGTGCCAGCAGTGCCCCAACTAGTAGCTCCTACAATGAGCAGTTCTTC. Its protein product is CASSAPTSSSYNEQFF.

This chain links TRBV2 with TRBJ2-1, with D possibly matching TRBD2 (5 bases). The V and J ends lost 0 bases and 0 bases respectively, with 12 bases between them. Looked up from germline, CDR1 is SNHLY and CDR2 is FYNNEI. This CDR3 comprises 17 residues. The CDR3 DNA is TGTGCCAGCAGTGAAGCGCGGGCCCCGAGCTCCTACAATGAGCAGTTCTTC. It is translated as CASSEARAPSSYNEQFF.

The chain employs TRBV11-2 and TRBJ1-4, with D possibly TRBD1 on 5 matching bases. CDR1 and CDR2 (germline): SGHAT, FQNNGV. The V end lost 1 base, the J end lost 4 bases, and 10 bases lay between the germline ends. The CDR3 sequence is 15 residues long. The DNA of the CDR3 is TGTGCCAGCAGCTTAGGCGCAGGGAATAATGAAAAACTGTTTTTT. The encoded protein is CASSLGAGNNEKLFF.

The chain carries TRBV30 and TRBJ1-4, with TRBD1 as a possible D gene (5 bases). The V gene lost 3 bases and the J gene lost 6 bases, with 17 bases spanning the gap. CDR3 length equals 15 residues. CDR1 and CDR2 from the germline V gene are GTSNPN and SVGIG (reference sequence). The CDR3 spells CAWSPPGRADEKLFF. The DNA for the CDR3 is TGTGCCTGGAGCCCGCCGGGCAGGGCGGATGAAAAACTGTTTTTT. Variable domain in full (rest from reference TRBV30 and TRBJ1-4): SQTIHQWPATLVQPVGSPLSLECTVEGTSNPNLYWYRQAAGRGLQLLFYSVGIGQISSEVPQNLSASRPQDRQFILSSKKLLLSDSGFYLCAWSPPGRADEKLFFGSGTQLSVL.

The chain joins TRBV10-1 to TRBJ2-5, with D unresolved. Germline CDR1 is WNHNN and CDR2 is SYGVQD (reference sequence). V was pared by 3 bases and J by 3 bases, with 5 bases between. The CDR3 is 12 residues long. In DNA form, the CDR3 reads TGCGCCAGCAGTGACCAGGAAGAGACCCAGTACTTC. Amino acids: CASSDQEETQYF.

The V gene is TRBV18, the J gene TRBJ2-3; D not certain. Trimming stripped 3 bases from V and 0 bases from J, with 4 bases between. Per the germline V gene, CDR1 is KGHSH and CDR2 is LQKENI. This CDR3 has 13 residues. The CDR3 coding sequence is TGTGCCAGCTCACCCACAAGCACAGATACGCAGTATTTT. As protein: CASSPTSTDTQYF.

The chain is built from TRBV7-3 and TRBJ1-1; 8 nucleotides align to TRBD1. The CDR3 is 15 amino acids. Losses at the gene ends were 5 bases for V and 3 bases for J; bases not matched to a gene: 8. From germline, CDR1 is SGHTA and CDR2 FQGTGA. The CDR3 nucleotides are TGTGCCAGCAGCGCAACTCAGGGGGCGGACACTGAAGCTTTCTTT. It specifies CASSATQGADTEAFF.

This chain uses TRBV19 with TRBJ1-3; D might be TRBD1 (5 bases). V lost 5 bases and J lost 0, with 20 bases in between. CDR1 and CDR2 (germline): LNHDA, SQIVND (reference sequence). This CDR3 is 18 amino acids long. In nucleotides, the CDR3 is TGTGCCAGTAGTGACCGTCCGGGGGAAGGGCGCTCTGGAAACACCATATATTTT. This gives the protein CASSDRPGEGRSGNTIYF.

The chain has TRBV12-5 and TRBJ2-3; 8 nucleotides align to TRBD1. The CDR3 is 13 amino acids. V gave up 5 bases and J gave up 7 bases; unmatched junction bases: 5. The germline CDR1 and CDR2 sequences are LGHNT and FRNRAP. The CDR3 nucleotides read TGTGCTAGTGGTCCGACAGGGGTGAATACGCAGTATTTT. Its translation is CASGPTGVNTQYF.

The rearrangement joins TRBV3-1 (or the pseudogene TRBV3-2) to TRBJ2-7, with D unclear. The CDR3 is made up of 13 amino acids. V lost 4 bases and J 4 bases, leaving 11 bases between the germline ends. The V gene's germline CDR1 is LGHDT and CDR2 YNNKEL (reference sequence). As DNA, the CDR3 is TGTGCCAGCAGCCCCCTAGTCGGGTACGAGCAGTACTTC. Translation: CASSPLVGYEQYF.

The V gene is TRBV5-6, the J gene TRBJ1-2; tentative D call: TRBD1 (5 bases). CDR1 is SGHDT and CDR2 is YYEEEE in the germline V gene. Trimming removed 0 bases from V and 1 base from J, with 10 bases in between. The CDR3 sequence is 15 residues long. The CDR3 is CASSLVGANNYGYTF. The DNA for the CDR3 is TGTGCCAGCAGCTTGGTTGGGGCGAATAACTATGGCTACACCTTC. The whole variable domain, remainder taken from reference TRBV5-6 and TRBJ1-2, is DAGVTQSPTHLIKTRGQQVTLRCSPKSGHDTVSWYQQALGQGPQFIFQYYEEEERQRGNFPDRFSGHQFPNYSSELNVNALLLGDSALYLCASSLVGANNYGYTFGSGTRLTVV.

This clone has more than one count but fewer than ten. The chain employs TRBV7-2 and TRBJ2-3; D ambiguous. The V and J ends lost 2 bases and 4 bases respectively, with 13 bases between them. The CDR3 has 15 residues. Germline lookup yields CDR1 SGHTA and CDR2 FQGNSA. As DNA, the CDR3 is TGTGCCAGCAGCTTAAGCTCCTCTCAATCAGATACGCAGTATTTT. It is translated as CASSLSSSQSDTQYF.

The chain's CDR3 is CASSVAIRGGAETQYF. The CDR3 region has the DNA TGTGCCAGCAGCGTAGCCATAAGGGGGGGTGCGGAGACCCAGTACTTC. This sequence joins TRBV9 and TRBJ2-5, with D tentatively TRBD2 (7 bases). The CDR3 loop spans 16 amino acids. Germline values: CDR1 SGDLS, CDR2 YYNGEE. Trimming cost V 0 bases and J 5 bases, with 17 bases left between them.

This clone is a singleton in its sample. This chain joins TRBV2 and TRBJ1-6; tentative D call: TRBD1 (5 bases). Germline V gene sequence: CDR1 SNHLY, CDR2 FYNNEI. V lost 7 bases and J 6 bases, leaving 19 bases between the germline ends. The CDR3 totals 16 residues. The CDR3 is CASTGPLRQTNSPLHF. The CDR3 DNA follows: TGTGCCAGCACCGGACCCCTTAGACAGACTAATTCACCCCTCCACTTT.

This clone was seen only once. CDR3 sequence: CASSLGGARGLNTEAFF. The CDR3 DNA sequence: TGTGCCAGCAGTTTAGGGGGGGCCAGGGGACTGAACACTGAAGCTTTCTTT. This rearrangement joins TRBV28 to TRBJ1-1; tentative D call: TRBD1 (6 bases). Trimming took 2 bases from V and 0 from J, leaving 16 bases between them. This CDR3 contains 17 residues. Germline CDR1 and CDR2: MDHEN and SYDVKM.

The V call is TRBV2, the J call TRBJ1-1, with D hard to call. The germline CDR1 and CDR2 sequences are SNHLY and FYNNEI. V was cut by 9 bases and J by 2 bases, with 13 bases left in between. The CDR3 is made up of 13 amino acids. CDR3 nucleotides: TGTGCCAGTGTGTTCGCAGGTAACACTGAAGCTTTCTTT. It is translated as CASVFAGNTEAFF.

V is TRBV5-4 and J is TRBJ1-1, with TRBD1 matching over 7 bases. The CDR3 is made up of 15 amino acids. Germline CDR1 reads SGHNT; CDR2 reads YYREEE (reference sequence). Losses at the gene ends were 4 bases for V and 6 bases for J; bases not matched to a gene: 12. DNA for the CDR3: TGTGCCAGCAGCCAAGCTCAGGGGGTAAGGGCTGAAGCTTTCTTT. Its translation is CASSQAQGVRAEAFF.

This clone was observed a single time. The CDR3 here is CASSFSQGANEQFF. The CDR3 DNA reads as TGTGCCAGCAGTTTTTCACAGGGGGCGAATGAGCAGTTCTTC. This sequence joins TRBV28 and TRBJ2-1; TRBD1 agrees at 9 bases. Unmatched junction bases numbered 4, after V lost 3 bases and J lost 7 bases. There are 14 residues in the CDR3. Germline assignment: CDR1 MDHEN and CDR2 SYDVKM.

A note on this clone: Other nucleotide sequences in the sample specify the same CDR3. The V and J genes are TRBV7-2 and TRBJ2-7; TRBD2 is a possible D gene (6 bases). The CDR3 is made up of 14 amino acids. From germline, CDR1 is SGHTA and CDR2 FQGNSA. The V gene lost 3 bases and the J gene lost 1 base, with 10 bases spanning the gap. The CDR3 coding sequence is TGTGCCAGCAGCTTCGGGGGAGGTTCCTACGAGCAGTACTTC. Its translation is CASSFGGGSYEQYF.